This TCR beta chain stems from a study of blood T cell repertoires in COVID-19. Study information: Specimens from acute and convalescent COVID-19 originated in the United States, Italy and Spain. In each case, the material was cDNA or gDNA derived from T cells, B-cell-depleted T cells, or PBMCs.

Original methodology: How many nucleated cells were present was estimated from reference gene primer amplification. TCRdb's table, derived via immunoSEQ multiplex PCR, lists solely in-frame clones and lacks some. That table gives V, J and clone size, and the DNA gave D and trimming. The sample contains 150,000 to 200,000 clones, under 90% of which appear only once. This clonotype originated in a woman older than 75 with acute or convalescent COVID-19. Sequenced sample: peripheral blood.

Here the CDR3 DNA reads TGTGCCAGCAGCCAATATCTGGACAGGGGGATCGGCGGGGAGCTGTTTTTT. This translates into CASSQYLDRGIGGELFF. This chain connects TRBV3-1 (or the pseudogene TRBV3-2) to TRBJ2-2; 10 positions agree with TRBD1. The germline V gene encodes CDR1 LGHDT and CDR2 YNNKEL (reference sequence). Germline trimming cut 2 bases from V and 7 bases from J; bases unmatched to any gene: 10. The CDR3 has 17 amino acids.